This is a list of T cell receptor beta chains from one sample in a study of control samples from healthy donors and cancer patients. This table comes from immunoSEQ multiplex PCR, and its TCRdb copy is limited to in-frame clones, with some not included. The sample records tens of thousands of clones, over 85% being singletons. The sample comprised PBMCs. These receptors all stem from a man between 60 and 70 years old with colorectal cancer. Both conserved end residues are part of each CDR3. The D gene is left open where the match is weak. Clone size, where shown, is once, few, many, or a class for clones that have expanded.

v_gene: TRBV30
j_gene: TRBJ2-6
d_gene: TRBD2
abundance: .
CDR3nt: TGTGCCTGGAGCTGGGGGGGCTCTGGGGCCAACGTCCTGACTTTC
CDR3aa: CAWSWGGSGANVLTF

v_gene: TRBV6-6
j_gene: TRBJ2-7
d_gene: TRBD1
abundance: .
CDR3nt: TGTGCCAGCAGACGCTCGGGACAGGGGGCCTCCTACGAGCAGTACTTC
CDR3aa: CASRRSGQGASYEQYF

v_gene: TRBV11-2
j_gene: TRBJ2-5
d_gene: .
abundance: .
CDR3nt: TGTGCCAGCAGCTTGGCCGGGCACCCCTCAGAGACCCAGTACTTC
CDR3aa: CASSLAGHPSETQYF

v_gene: TRBV3-1/TRBV3-2
j_gene: TRBJ2-7
d_gene: .
abundance: .
CDR3nt: TGTGCCAGCAGCCAAGTCGGAAACGAGCAGTACTTC
CDR3aa: CASSQVGNEQYF

v_gene: TRBV27
j_gene: TRBJ1-5
d_gene: .
abundance: .
CDR3nt: TGTGCCAGCAGTTCCCAGCCGGTGGGGGATCAGCCCCAGCATTTT
CDR3aa: CASSSQPVGDQPQHF

v_gene: TRBV10-3
j_gene: TRBJ2-2
d_gene: TRBD1
abundance: .
CDR3nt: TGTGCCACCCGACAGGGGGCGCCTGGGGAGCTGTTTTTT
CDR3aa: CATRQGAPGELFF

v_gene: TRBV3-1/TRBV3-2
j_gene: TRBJ2-1
d_gene: TRBD1
abundance: .
CDR3nt: TGTGCCAGCACTAGACAGGGGGCGGGCTACAATGAGCAGTTCTTC
CDR3aa: CASTRQGAGYNEQFF

v_gene: TRBV7-2
j_gene: TRBJ2-5
d_gene: TRBD1
abundance: .
CDR3nt: TGTGCCAGCAGCTCGGGGGCCGGGACAGGGGGACAAGAGACCCAGTACTTC
CDR3aa: CASSSGAGTGGQETQYF

v_gene: TRBV19
j_gene: TRBJ2-5
d_gene: .
abundance: .
CDR3nt: TGTGCCAGTAGTATAGGGAGGACTAAACAAGAGACCCAGTACTTC
CDR3aa: CASSIGRTKQETQYF

v_gene: TRBV6-5
j_gene: TRBJ2-1
d_gene: .
abundance: .
CDR3nt: TGTGCCAGCAGCCTGCGGTCCAAAGGGGAACAGTTCTTC
CDR3aa: CASSLRSKGEQFF

v_gene: TRBV9
j_gene: TRBJ1-2
d_gene: TRBD1
abundance: .
CDR3nt: TGTGCCAGCAGCGCGCGGGGTGGGACAGGGCCTTCTAACTATGGCTACACCTTC
CDR3aa: CASSARGGTGPSNYGYTF

v_gene: TRBV3-1/TRBV3-2
j_gene: TRBJ1-2
d_gene: TRBD1
abundance: .
CDR3nt: TGTGCCAGCAGCAGTTCCAGGGGGCAAGGCTACACCTTC
CDR3aa: CASSSSRGQGYTF

v_gene: TRBV7-9
j_gene: TRBJ2-5
d_gene: .
abundance: .
CDR3nt: TGTGCCAGCAGCTCCTACCTCGCCCAAACGGGGGAGACCCAGTACTTC
CDR3aa: CASSSYLAQTGETQYF

v_gene: TRBV11-2
j_gene: TRBJ2-2
d_gene: TRBD2
abundance: .
CDR3nt: TGTGCCAGCAGCCGGACTAGCGGGGGGGCTAACACCGGGGAGCTGTTTTTT
CDR3aa: CASSRTSGGANTGELFF

v_gene: TRBV9
j_gene: TRBJ1-1
d_gene: .
abundance: .
CDR3nt: TGTGCCAGCAGCGCCAGAAGGAACACTGAAGCTTTCTTT
CDR3aa: CASSARRNTEAFF

v_gene: TRBV5-1
j_gene: TRBJ1-2
d_gene: .
abundance: .
CDR3nt: TGCGCCAGCAGCTTGGGTGGAGAGCTTAATGGCTACACCTTC
CDR3aa: CASSLGGELNGYTF

v_gene: TRBV7-3
j_gene: TRBJ1-1
d_gene: .
abundance: once
CDR3nt: TGTGCCAGCAGCTTCGGCGGGAACACTGAAGCTTTCTTT
CDR3aa: CASSFGGNTEAFF

v_gene: TRBV28
j_gene: TRBJ1-1
d_gene: TRBD1
abundance: .
CDR3nt: TGTGCCAGCAGTTACAGGGGTGGGCGAACTGAAGCTTTCTTT
CDR3aa: CASSYRGGRTEAFF

v_gene: TRBV19
j_gene: TRBJ2-1
d_gene: .
abundance: .
CDR3nt: TGTGCCAGTAGCATGAGTGCCCGGCACTACAATGAGCAGTTCTTC
CDR3aa: CASSMSARHYNEQFF

v_gene: TRBV28
j_gene: TRBJ1-1
d_gene: TRBD1
abundance: once
CDR3nt: TGTGCCAGCAGTTACTTACCGGGACAGGGGATCACTGAAGCTTTCTTT
CDR3aa: CASSYLPGQGITEAFF

v_gene: TRBV5-1
j_gene: TRBJ2-3
d_gene: TRBD2
abundance: .
CDR3nt: TGCGCCAGCAGCTTGGCACTAGCGGGACTACGCACAGATACGCAGTATTTT
CDR3aa: CASSLALAGLRTDTQYF

v_gene: TRBV19
j_gene: TRBJ2-2
d_gene: TRBD2
abundance: .
CDR3nt: TGTGCCAGTAGCCGTAGGGCGGGGGGGCGGACCGGGGAGCTGTTTTTT
CDR3aa: CASSRRAGGRTGELFF

v_gene: TRBV6-1
j_gene: TRBJ2-1
d_gene: TRBD2
abundance: .
CDR3nt: TGTGCCAGCAGTGAAGTAACTAGCGGGGGGGCTGAGCAGTTCTTC
CDR3aa: CASSEVTSGGAEQFF

v_gene: TRBV2
j_gene: TRBJ2-3
d_gene: TRBD2
abundance: .
CDR3nt: TGTGCCAGCACCTTACTGACTAGCGGTACAGATACGCAGTATTTT
CDR3aa: CASTLLTSGTDTQYF

v_gene: TRBV7-2
j_gene: TRBJ1-2
d_gene: TRBD1
abundance: .
CDR3nt: TGTGCCAGCAGCCCTACGACAGGGTACGGCTACACCTTC
CDR3aa: CASSPTTGYGYTF

v_gene: TRBV7-2
j_gene: TRBJ1-2
d_gene: TRBD1
abundance: .
CDR3nt: TGTGCCAGCAGCTCGGACAGGGTCCATGGCTACACCTTC
CDR3aa: CASSSDRVHGYTF

v_gene: TRBV5-1
j_gene: TRBJ1-2
d_gene: .
abundance: .
CDR3nt: TGCGCCAGCAGCTTGGACTCTTACTCCAACTATGGCTACACCTTC
CDR3aa: CASSLDSYSNYGYTF

v_gene: TRBV2
j_gene: TRBJ1-3
d_gene: .
abundance: .
CDR3nt: TGTGCCAGCAGTTCTGGATCTTACTCTGGAAACACCATATATTTT
CDR3aa: CASSSGSYSGNTIYF

v_gene: TRBV7-9
j_gene: TRBJ1-2
d_gene: .
abundance: few
CDR3nt: TGTGCCAGCAGCTTATCCGGGCCGTGGGGCTACACCTTC
CDR3aa: CASSLSGPWGYTF

v_gene: TRBV5-1
j_gene: TRBJ1-4
d_gene: .
abundance: .
CDR3nt: TGCGCCAGCAGCGTGATGGGGGGGCTCGTTGAAAAACTGTTTTTT
CDR3aa: CASSVMGGLVEKLFF

v_gene: TRBV9
j_gene: TRBJ1-1
d_gene: TRBD1
abundance: .
CDR3nt: TGTGCCAGCAGCGTAGCCCCGACAGGGGATGCTGAAGCTTTCTTT
CDR3aa: CASSVAPTGDAEAFF

v_gene: TRBV27
j_gene: TRBJ2-7
d_gene: TRBD1
abundance: .
CDR3nt: TGTGCCAGCAGTTTGGCAGGGGGCTACGAGCAGTACTTC
CDR3aa: CASSLAGGYEQYF

v_gene: TRBV6-5
j_gene: TRBJ2-3
d_gene: TRBD2
abundance: .
CDR3nt: TGTGCCAGCAGTTTCAGCGGGGAGGGGGATACGCAGTATTTT
CDR3aa: CASSFSGEGDTQYF

v_gene: TRBV5-1
j_gene: TRBJ2-3
d_gene: .
abundance: .
CDR3nt: TGCGCCAGCAGCTTGGGTCAGGGGCTAGATACGCAGTATTTT
CDR3aa: CASSLGQGLDTQYF

v_gene: TRBV4-1
j_gene: TRBJ1-6
d_gene: .
abundance: .
CDR3nt: TGCGCCAGCAGCCAAGAGGCCCCTAGGACGGGGCAAATCTCACCCCTCCACTTT
CDR3aa: CASSQEAPRTGQISPLHF

v_gene: TRBV6-6
j_gene: TRBJ1-1
d_gene: .
abundance: once
CDR3nt: TGTGCCAGCAGTTACTCGATTTTGGCAGGGGAGGCTTTCTTT
CDR3aa: CASSYSILAGEAFF

v_gene: TRBV29-1
j_gene: TRBJ1-1
d_gene: .
abundance: .
CDR3nt: TGCAGCGTTGAAGAGAATGAGGGCACTGAAGCTTTCTTT
CDR3aa: CSVEENEGTEAFF

v_gene: TRBV12-3/TRBV12-4
j_gene: TRBJ2-7
d_gene: .
abundance: .
CDR3nt: TGTGCCAGCAGCCAGCGCCCGGGCTACGAGCAGTACTTC
CDR3aa: CASSQRPGYEQYF

v_gene: TRBV7-2
j_gene: TRBJ1-3
d_gene: .
abundance: .
CDR3nt: TGTGCCAGCAGCTTCCAGGGTGGAAACACCATATATTTT
CDR3aa: CASSFQGGNTIYF

v_gene: TRBV28
j_gene: TRBJ2-7
d_gene: TRBD2
abundance: .
CDR3nt: TGTGCCAGCAGCCGCTCCGGGGGGGGGCAACGCGAGCAGTACTTC
CDR3aa: CASSRSGGGQREQYF

v_gene: TRBV28
j_gene: TRBJ1-1
d_gene: .
abundance: .
CDR3nt: TGTGCCATCACGGGGGGGGGTTGGACTGAAGCTTTCTTT
CDR3aa: CAITGGGWTEAFF

v_gene: TRBV4-1
j_gene: TRBJ1-2
d_gene: .
abundance: .
CDR3nt: TGCGCCAGCAGCCACGCGGCGGGCGAGCGTTTCGGTGGCTACACCTTC
CDR3aa: CASSHAAGERFGGYTF

v_gene: TRBV5-4
j_gene: TRBJ2-3
d_gene: .
abundance: .
CDR3nt: TGTGCCAGCAGCTTGGGGGTCGGGGATACGCAGTATTTT
CDR3aa: CASSLGVGDTQYF

v_gene: TRBV27
j_gene: TRBJ2-7
d_gene: .
abundance: .
CDR3nt: TGTGCCAGCAGTTTGGGGTTCGAGCAGTACTTC
CDR3aa: CASSLGFEQYF

v_gene: TRBV7-2
j_gene: TRBJ2-2
d_gene: .
abundance: .
CDR3nt: TGTGCCAGCAGCTTGACAGAAACGAACACCGGGGAGCTGTTTTTT
CDR3aa: CASSLTETNTGELFF

v_gene: TRBV19
j_gene: TRBJ2-3
d_gene: .
abundance: .
CDR3nt: TGTGCCACCAGGTCGGCTAGCACAGATACGCAGTATTTT
CDR3aa: CATRSASTDTQYF

v_gene: TRBV6-5
j_gene: TRBJ2-2
d_gene: .
abundance: .
CDR3nt: TGTGCCAGCAGCGGACTTAGGGCCGGGGAGCTGTTTTTT
CDR3aa: CASSGLRAGELFF

v_gene: TRBV2
j_gene: TRBJ1-6
d_gene: .
abundance: few
CDR3nt: TGTGCCGGACGACTCTCCGGCGATTCACCCCTCCACTTT
CDR3aa: CAGRLSGDSPLHF

v_gene: TRBV18
j_gene: TRBJ2-7
d_gene: TRBD2
abundance: .
CDR3nt: TGTGCCAGCTCCCACACGACTGGACTAGCCTCCGTAACCGGTTGGAGGAAATACGAGCAGTACTTC
CDR3aa: CASSHTTGLASVTGWRKYEQYF

v_gene: TRBV30
j_gene: TRBJ1-2
d_gene: .
abundance: .
CDR3nt: TGTGCCTGGAGTGTAGATTGGAGCTACACCTTC
CDR3aa: CAWSVDWSYTF

v_gene: TRBV3-1/TRBV3-2
j_gene: TRBJ2-3
d_gene: TRBD2
abundance: .
CDR3nt: TGTGCCAGCAGCCGGGGACTAGCGGGGGGGCGAGCAGATACGCAGTATTTT
CDR3aa: CASSRGLAGGRADTQYF

v_gene: TRBV7-8
j_gene: TRBJ2-7
d_gene: .
abundance: .
CDR3nt: TGTGCCAGCAGCTTAGGCGGGCTCTCCTACGAGCAGTACTTC
CDR3aa: CASSLGGLSYEQYF

v_gene: TRBV28
j_gene: TRBJ2-3
d_gene: .
abundance: .
CDR3nt: TGTGCCAGCTGGTCGGGGGCAATAAGCGATACGCAGTATTTT
CDR3aa: CASWSGAISDTQYF

v_gene: TRBV7-9
j_gene: TRBJ1-4
d_gene: .
abundance: .
CDR3nt: TGTGCCAGCAGCTTTGGGAGTGGTGAAAAACTGTTTTTT
CDR3aa: CASSFGSGEKLFF

v_gene: TRBV6-1
j_gene: TRBJ1-1
d_gene: .
abundance: .
CDR3nt: TGTGCCAGCACTGAAATAGAGAACACTGAAGCTTTCTTT
CDR3aa: CASTEIENTEAFF

v_gene: TRBV3-1/TRBV3-2
j_gene: TRBJ2-5
d_gene: TRBD2
abundance: large
CDR3nt: TGTGCCAGCAGCCAAGTACGGGGGGGCAGGGAGACCCAGTACTTC
CDR3aa: CASSQVRGGRETQYF

v_gene: TRBV11-2
j_gene: TRBJ1-4
d_gene: .
abundance: .
CDR3nt: TGTGCCAGCAGCTTACACATTGAAAAACTGTTTTTT
CDR3aa: CASSLHIEKLFF

v_gene: TRBV7-6
j_gene: TRBJ2-7
d_gene: .
abundance: .
CDR3nt: TGTGCCAGCAGCTCCTACCCCTCAGGGGTAGCGACCTACGAGCAGTACTTC
CDR3aa: CASSSYPSGVATYEQYF

v_gene: TRBV2
j_gene: TRBJ2-3
d_gene: TRBD2
abundance: .
CDR3nt: TGTGCCAGCAGTGAAGCTATTGCGGGTCTAGCGGGGGGCACAGATACGCAGTATTTT
CDR3aa: CASSEAIAGLAGGTDTQYF